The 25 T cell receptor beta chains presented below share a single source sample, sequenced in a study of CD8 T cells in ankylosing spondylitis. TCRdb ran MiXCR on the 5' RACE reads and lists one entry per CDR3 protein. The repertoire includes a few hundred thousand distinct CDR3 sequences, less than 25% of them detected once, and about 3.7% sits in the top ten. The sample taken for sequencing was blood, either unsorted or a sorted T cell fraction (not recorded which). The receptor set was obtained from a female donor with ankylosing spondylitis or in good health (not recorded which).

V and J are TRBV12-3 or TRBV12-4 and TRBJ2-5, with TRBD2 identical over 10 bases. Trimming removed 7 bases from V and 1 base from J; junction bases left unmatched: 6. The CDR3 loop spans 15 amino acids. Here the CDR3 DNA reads TGTGCCAGCACCCCGACTAGCGGGTCCCAAGAGACCCAGTACTTC. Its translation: CASTPTSGSQETQYF.

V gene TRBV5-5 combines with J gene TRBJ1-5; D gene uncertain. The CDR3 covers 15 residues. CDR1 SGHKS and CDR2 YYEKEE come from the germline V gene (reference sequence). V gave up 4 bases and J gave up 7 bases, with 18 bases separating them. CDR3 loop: CASSTEGGNQQPQHF. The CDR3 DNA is TGTGCCAGCAGCACCGAGGGAGGGAATCAACAGCCCCAGCATTTT.

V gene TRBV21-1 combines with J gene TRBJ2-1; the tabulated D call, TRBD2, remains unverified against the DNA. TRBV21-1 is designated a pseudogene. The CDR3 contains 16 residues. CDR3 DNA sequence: TGTGCCAGCAGCAAAGCTCGGCTAGCGGGAGGGGCTGAGCAGTTCTTC. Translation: CASSKARLAGGAEQFF.

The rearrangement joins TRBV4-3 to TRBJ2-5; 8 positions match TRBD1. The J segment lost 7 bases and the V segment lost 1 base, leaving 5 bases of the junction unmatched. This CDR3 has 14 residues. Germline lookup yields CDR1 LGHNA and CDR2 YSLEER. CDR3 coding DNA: TGCGCCAGCAGCCAAGGGACAGGGCGGTGGACCCAGTACTTC. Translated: CASSQGTGRWTQYF.

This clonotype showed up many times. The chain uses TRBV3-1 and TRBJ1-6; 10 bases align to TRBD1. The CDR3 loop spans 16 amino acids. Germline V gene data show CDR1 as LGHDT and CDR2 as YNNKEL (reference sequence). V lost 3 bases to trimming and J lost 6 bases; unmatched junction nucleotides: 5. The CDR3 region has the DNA TGTGCCAGCAGCCAGGGAGGGACAGGGGCTAATTCACCCCTCCACTTT. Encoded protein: CASSQGGTGANSPLHF. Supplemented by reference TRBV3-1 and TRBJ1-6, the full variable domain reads DTAVSQTPKYLVTQMGNDKSIKCEQNLGHDTMYWYKQDSKKFLKIMFSYNNKELIINETVPNRFSPKSPDKAHLNLHINSLELGDSAVYFCASSQGGTGANSPLHFGNGTRLTVT.

The DNA for the CDR3 is TGCGCCAGCAGCGGGGGACGGCTACAAGAGACCCAGTACTTC. Amino acids: CASSGGRLQETQYF. This chain links TRBV5-1 with TRBJ2-5, with D perhaps being TRBD1 or TRBD2 (5 bases each). The germline CDR1 and CDR2 sequences are SGHRS and YFSETQ. V was cut by 4 bases and J by 2 bases, with 12 bases left in between. The CDR3 has 14 amino acids.

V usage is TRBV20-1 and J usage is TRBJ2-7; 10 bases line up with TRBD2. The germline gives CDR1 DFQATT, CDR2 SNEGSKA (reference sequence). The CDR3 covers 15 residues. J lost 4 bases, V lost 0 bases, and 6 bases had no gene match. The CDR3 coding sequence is TGCAGTGCTAGAGAAGGGAGCGGGAGGGGATACGAGCAGTACTTC. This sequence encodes CSAREGSGRGYEQYF.

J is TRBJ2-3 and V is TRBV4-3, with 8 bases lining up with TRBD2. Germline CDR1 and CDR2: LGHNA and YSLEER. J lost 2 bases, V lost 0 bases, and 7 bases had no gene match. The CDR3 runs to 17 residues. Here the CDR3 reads CASSQDGSGDYTDTQYF. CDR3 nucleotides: TGCGCCAGCAGCCAAGATGGTAGCGGGGACTACACAGATACGCAGTATTTT.

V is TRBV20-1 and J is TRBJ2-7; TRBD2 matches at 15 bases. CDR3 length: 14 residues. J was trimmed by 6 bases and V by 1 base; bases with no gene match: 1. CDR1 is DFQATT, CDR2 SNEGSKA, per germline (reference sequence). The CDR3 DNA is TGCAGTGCTAGAGGGGGACTAGCGGGAGGCGAGCAGTACTTC. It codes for CSARGGLAGGEQYF.

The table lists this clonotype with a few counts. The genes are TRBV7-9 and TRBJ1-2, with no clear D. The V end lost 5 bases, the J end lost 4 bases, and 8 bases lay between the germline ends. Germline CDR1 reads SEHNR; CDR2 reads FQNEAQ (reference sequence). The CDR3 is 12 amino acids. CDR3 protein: CASSVHPYGYTF. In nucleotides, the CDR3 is TGTGCCAGCAGCGTCCACCCCTATGGCTACACCTTC. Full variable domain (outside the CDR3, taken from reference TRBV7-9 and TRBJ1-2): DTGVSQNPRHKITKRGQNVTFRCDPISEHNRLYWYRQTLGQGPEFLTYFQNEAQLEKSRLLSDRFSAERPKGSFSTLEIQRTEQGDSAMYLCASSVHPYGYTFGSGTRLTVV.

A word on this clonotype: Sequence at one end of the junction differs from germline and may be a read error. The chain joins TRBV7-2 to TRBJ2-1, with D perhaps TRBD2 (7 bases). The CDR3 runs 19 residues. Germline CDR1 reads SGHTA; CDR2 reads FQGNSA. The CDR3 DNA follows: TGTGCCAGCAGTTTAGCGTTAAGAGGGGGGGACCTGTTCGTAGATGAGCAGTTCTTC. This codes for CASSLALRGGDLFVDEQFF.

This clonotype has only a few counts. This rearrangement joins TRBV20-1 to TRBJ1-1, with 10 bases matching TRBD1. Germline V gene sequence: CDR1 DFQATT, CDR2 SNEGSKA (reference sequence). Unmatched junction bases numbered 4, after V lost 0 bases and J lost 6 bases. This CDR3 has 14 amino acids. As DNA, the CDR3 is TGCAGTGCTAGAGATGGGACAGGGGCTTCTGAAGCTTTCTTT. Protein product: CSARDGTGASEAFF.

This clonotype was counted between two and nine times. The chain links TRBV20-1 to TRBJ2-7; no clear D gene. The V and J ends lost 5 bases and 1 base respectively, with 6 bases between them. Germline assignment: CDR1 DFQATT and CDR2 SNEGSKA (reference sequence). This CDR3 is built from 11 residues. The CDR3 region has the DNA TGCAGTGCTTTCAAGTCCTACGAGCAGTACTTC. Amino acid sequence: CSAFKSYEQYF.

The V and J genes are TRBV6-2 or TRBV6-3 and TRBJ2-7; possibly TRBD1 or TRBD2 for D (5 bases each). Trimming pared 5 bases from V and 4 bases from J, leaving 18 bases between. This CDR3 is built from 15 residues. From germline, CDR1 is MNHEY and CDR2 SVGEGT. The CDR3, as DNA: TGTGCCAGCAGTCTAGCCTCGAGGGGCCTATACGAGCAGTACTTC. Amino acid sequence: CASSLASRGLYEQYF.

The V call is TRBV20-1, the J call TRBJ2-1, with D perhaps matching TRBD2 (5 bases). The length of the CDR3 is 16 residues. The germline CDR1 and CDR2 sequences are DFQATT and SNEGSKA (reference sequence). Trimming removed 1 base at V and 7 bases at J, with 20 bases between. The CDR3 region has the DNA TGCAGTGCTAGAGCCCAGGAGGCAAGGGCGTTAAATGAGCAGTTCTTC. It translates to CSARAQEARALNEQFF.

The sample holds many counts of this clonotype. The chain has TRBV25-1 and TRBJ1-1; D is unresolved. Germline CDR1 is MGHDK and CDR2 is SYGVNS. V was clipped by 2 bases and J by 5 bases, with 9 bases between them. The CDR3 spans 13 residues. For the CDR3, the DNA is TGTGCCAGCAGTGAAACGACATTTACTGAAGCTTTCTTT. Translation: CASSETTFTEAFF.

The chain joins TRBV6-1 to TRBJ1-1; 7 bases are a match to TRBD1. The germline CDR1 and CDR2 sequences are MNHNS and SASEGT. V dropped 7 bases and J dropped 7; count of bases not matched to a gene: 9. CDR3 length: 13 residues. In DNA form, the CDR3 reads TGTGCCAGCATACGTCAGGGGGGAAGTGAAGCTTTCTTT. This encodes CASIRQGGSEAFF.

The CDR3 nucleotides read TGTGCCAGCTCTATCCGGCGCGACACCGGGGAGCTGTTTTTT. Protein product: CASSIRRDTGELFF. The rearrangement uses TRBV7-3 and TRBJ2-2; D gene unclear. In germline, CDR1 is SGHTA, CDR2 FQGTGA. This CDR3 has 14 amino acids. V lost 8 bases and J 3 bases, leaving 13 bases between the germline ends.

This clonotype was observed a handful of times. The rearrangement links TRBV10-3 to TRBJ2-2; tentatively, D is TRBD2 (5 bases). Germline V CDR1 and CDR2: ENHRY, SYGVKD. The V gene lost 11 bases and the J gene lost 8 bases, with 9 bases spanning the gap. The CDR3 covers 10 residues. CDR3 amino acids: CASGEGELFF. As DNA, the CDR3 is TGTGCCTCTGGGGAGGGGGAGCTGTTTTTT.

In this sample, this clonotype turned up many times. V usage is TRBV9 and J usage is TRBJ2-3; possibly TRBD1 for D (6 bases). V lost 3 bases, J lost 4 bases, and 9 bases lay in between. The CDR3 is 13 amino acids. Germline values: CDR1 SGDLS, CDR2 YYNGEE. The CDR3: CASSASGADTQYF. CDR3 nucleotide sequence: TGTGCCAGCAGCGCCTCAGGGGCAGATACGCAGTATTTT.

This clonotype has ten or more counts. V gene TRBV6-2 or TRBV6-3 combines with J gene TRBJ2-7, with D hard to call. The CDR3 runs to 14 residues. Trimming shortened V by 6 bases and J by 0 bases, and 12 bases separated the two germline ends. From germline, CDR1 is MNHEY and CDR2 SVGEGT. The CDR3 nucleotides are TGTGCCAGCAGGCGGACGTTGAGCTCCTACGAGCAGTACTTC. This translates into CASRRTLSSYEQYF.

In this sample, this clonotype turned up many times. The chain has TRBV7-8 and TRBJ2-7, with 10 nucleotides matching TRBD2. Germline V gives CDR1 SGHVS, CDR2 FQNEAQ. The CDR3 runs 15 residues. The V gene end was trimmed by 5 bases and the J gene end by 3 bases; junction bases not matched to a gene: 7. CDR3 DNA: TGTGCCAGCAGCGTAACTAGGACTAGCGGCTACGAGCAGTACTTC. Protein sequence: CASSVTRTSGYEQYF.

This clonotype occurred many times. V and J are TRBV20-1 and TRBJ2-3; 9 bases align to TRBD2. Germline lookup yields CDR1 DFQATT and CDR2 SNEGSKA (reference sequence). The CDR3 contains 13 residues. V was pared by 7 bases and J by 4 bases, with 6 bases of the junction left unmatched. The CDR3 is CSGFIAGADTQYF. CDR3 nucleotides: TGCAGTGGTTTCATAGCGGGAGCAGATACGCAGTATTTT.

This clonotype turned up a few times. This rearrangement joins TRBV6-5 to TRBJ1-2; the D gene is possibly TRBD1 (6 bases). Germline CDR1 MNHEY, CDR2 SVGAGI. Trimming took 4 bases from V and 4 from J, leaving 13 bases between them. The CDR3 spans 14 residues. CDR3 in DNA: TGTGCCAGCAGTTTGGACAGCATCTCCTATGGCTACACCTTC. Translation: CASSLDSISYGYTF.

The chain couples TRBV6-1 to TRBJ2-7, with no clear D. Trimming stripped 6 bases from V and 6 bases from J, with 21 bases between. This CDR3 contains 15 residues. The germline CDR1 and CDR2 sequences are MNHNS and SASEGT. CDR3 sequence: CASSQQWAQRSEQYF. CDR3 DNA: TGTGCCAGCAGCCAACAATGGGCCCAACGTAGCGAGCAGTACTTC.